The sequence of this TCR beta chain was determined in a study of tumor-infiltrating lymphocytes in primary liver carcinoma. For each extraction, RNA and DNA were obtained together from around 20-30 mg of unsorted bulk tissue. Those patients suffered from chronic HBV infection and were treatment-naive. From approximately 490 ng total RNA, TCR beta cDNA was generated with a primer in the constant region. Modified slightly, ARM-PCR produced TCR beta libraries over three nested multiplex PCR rounds. TCRdb re-analysed the multiplex PCR reads in MiXCR, keeping a single row per CDR3 protein. The sample has roughly 100,000 distinct CDR3 sequences, around 83% seen once. Details on this clonotype: Compared with germline, one end of the junction differs, possibly owing to a read error.

Sequencing input: liver tumor tissue from sampling region 3. The subset is: tumor region T3, left-lateral pole. This TCR was sampled from a middle-aged man with primary liver carcinoma and hepatitis B virus infection.

In DNA form, the CDR3 reads TGCAGCATCTATGGGACAGTGGTTCGCGGGGTGCTGTTTTTT. Translated: CSIYGTVVRGVLFF. J is TRBJ2-2 and V is TRBV29-1; TRBD1 is a possible D gene (7 bases). This CDR3 has 14 amino acids. Germline loops: CDR1 SQVTM, CDR2 ANQGSEA.